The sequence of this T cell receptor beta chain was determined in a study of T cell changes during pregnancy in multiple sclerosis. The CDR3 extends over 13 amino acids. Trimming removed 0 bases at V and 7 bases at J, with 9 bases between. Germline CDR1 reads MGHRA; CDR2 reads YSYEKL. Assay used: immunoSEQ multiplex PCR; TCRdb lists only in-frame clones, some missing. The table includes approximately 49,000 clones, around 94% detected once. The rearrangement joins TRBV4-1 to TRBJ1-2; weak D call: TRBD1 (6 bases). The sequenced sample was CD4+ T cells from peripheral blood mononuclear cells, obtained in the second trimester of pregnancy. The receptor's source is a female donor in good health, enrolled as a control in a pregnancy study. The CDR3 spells CASSQEVRGGYTF. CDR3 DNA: TGCGCCAGCAGCCAAGAGGTCAGGGGTGGCTACACCTTC.